The entry below describes one TCR beta chain. The sample is drawn from a study of shared clonotypes between healthy human individuals. Using immunoSEQ multiplex PCR, the repertoire was profiled, and TCRdb retains in-frame clones only, with some absent. The data show more than 2,000,000 clones, over 85% seen once. CDR1 is MNHEY and CDR2 is SVGAGI in the germline V gene. Trimming took off 6 bases at V and 13 bases at J, with 19 bases between the two ends. This CDR3 has 14 residues. This chain connects TRBV6-5 to TRBJ1-6; D might be TRBD1 (5 bases). Sequencing was performed on naive CD4+ T cells sorted from blood. As to subset: CD45RA+ positively selected. The sequence derives from a man younger than 30 in good health. In nucleotides, the CDR3 is TGTGCCAGCAGGACCCGCGGCTCTTGGGGGCCCCTCCACTTT. Translating it yields CASRTRGSWGPLHF.